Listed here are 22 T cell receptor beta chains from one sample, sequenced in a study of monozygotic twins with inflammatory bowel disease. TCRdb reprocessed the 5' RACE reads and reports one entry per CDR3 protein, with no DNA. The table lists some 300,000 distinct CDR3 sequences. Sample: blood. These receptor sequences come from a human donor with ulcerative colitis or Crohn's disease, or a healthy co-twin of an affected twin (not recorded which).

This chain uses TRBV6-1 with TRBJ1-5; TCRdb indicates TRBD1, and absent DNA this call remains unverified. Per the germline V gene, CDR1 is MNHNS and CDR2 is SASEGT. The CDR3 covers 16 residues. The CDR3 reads CASSPGSVLAGQPQHF.

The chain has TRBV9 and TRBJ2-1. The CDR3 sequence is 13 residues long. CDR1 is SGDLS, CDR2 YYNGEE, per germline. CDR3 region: CASSVGQFNEQFF.

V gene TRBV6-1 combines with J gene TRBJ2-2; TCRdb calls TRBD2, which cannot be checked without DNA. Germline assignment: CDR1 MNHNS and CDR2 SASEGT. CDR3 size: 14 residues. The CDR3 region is CASMRGGFTGELFF.

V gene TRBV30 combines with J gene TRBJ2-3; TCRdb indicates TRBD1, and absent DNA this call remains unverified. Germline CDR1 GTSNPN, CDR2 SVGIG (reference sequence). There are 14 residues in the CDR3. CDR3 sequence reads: CAWAEGGKTDTQYF.

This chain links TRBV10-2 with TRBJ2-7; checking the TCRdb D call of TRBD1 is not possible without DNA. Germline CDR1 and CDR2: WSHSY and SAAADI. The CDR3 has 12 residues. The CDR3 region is CASTGQGNEQYF.

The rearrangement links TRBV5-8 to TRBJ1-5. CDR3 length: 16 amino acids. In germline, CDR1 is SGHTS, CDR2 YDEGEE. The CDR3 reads CASSPNPGTDNQPQHF.

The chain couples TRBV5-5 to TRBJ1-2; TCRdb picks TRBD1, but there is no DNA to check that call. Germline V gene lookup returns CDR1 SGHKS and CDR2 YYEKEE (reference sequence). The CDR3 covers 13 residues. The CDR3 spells CASSLTGVGGYTF.

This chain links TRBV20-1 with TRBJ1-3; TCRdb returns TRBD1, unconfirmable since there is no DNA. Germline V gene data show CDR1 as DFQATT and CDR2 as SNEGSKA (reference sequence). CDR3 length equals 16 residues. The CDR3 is CSARDTTGGHGNTIYF.

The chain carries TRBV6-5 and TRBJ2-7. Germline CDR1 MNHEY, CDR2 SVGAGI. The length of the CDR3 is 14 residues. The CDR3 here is CASSYGVLGYEQYF.

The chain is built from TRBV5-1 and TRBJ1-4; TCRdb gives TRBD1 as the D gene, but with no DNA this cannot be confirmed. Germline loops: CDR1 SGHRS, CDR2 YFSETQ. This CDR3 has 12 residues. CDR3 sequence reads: CASSLQGKKLFF. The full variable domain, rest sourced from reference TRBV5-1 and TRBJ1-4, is KAGVTQTPRYLIKTRGQQVTLSCSPISGHRSVSWYQQTPGQGLQFLFEYFSETQRNKGNFPGRFSGRQFSNSRSEMNVSTLELGDSALYLCASSLQGKKLFFGSGTQLSVL.

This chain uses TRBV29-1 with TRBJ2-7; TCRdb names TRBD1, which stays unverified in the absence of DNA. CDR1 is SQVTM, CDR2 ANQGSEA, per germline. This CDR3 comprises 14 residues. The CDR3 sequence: CSVGGTRGSYEQYF.

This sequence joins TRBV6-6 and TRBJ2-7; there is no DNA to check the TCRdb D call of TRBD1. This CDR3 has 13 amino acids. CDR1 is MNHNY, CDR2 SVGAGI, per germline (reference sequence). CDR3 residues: CASARDAAGEQYF.

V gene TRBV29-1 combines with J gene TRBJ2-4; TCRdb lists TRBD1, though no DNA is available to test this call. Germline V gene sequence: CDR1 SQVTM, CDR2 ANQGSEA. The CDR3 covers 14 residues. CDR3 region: CSVSRKGAKNIQYF.

CDR3 loop: CAISNSGNTIYF. This sequence joins TRBV10-3 and TRBJ1-3. This CDR3 comprises 12 residues. CDR1 is ENHRY and CDR2 is SYGVKD in the germline V gene.

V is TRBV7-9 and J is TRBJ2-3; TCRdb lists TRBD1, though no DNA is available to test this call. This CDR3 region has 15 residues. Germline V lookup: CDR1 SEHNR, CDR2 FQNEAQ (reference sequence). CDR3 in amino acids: CASSFTGPSTDTQYF.

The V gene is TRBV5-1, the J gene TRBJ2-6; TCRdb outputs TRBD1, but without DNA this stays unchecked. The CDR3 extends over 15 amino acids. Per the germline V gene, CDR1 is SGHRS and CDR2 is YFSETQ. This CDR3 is CATRQGDSGANVLTF.

CDR3 protein: CSVVGNSYEQYF. V is TRBV29-1 and J is TRBJ2-7; no DNA is available, so the TRBD2 call from TCRdb remains unchecked. Per germline, CDR1 SQVTM and CDR2 ANQGSEA. The CDR3 loop spans 12 amino acids.

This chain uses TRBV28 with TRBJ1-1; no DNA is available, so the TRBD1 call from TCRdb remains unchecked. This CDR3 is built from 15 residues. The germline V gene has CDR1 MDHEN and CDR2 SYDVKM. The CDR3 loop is CASSFVRVGRGGAFF.

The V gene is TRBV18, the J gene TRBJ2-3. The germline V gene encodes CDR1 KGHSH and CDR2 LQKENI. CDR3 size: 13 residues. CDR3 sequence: CASSPRGIDTQYF. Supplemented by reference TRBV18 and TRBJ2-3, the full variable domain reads NAGVMQNPRHLVRRRGQEARLRCSPMKGHSHVYWYRQLPEEGLKFMVYLQKENIIDESGMPKERFSAEFPKEGPSILRIQQVVRGDSAAYFCASSPRGIDTQYFGPGTRLTVL.

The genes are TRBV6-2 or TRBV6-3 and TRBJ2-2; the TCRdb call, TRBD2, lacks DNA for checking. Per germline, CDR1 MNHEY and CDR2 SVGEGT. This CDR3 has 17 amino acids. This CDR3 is CASSPIAGGSNTGELFF.

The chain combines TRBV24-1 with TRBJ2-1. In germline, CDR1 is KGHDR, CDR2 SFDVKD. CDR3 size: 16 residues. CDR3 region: CATSESLLRGYNEQFF.

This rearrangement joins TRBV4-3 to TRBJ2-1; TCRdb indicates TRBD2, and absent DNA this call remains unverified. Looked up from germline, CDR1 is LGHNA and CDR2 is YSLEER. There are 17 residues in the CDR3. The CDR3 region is CASSKQPGTSGRNEQFF.